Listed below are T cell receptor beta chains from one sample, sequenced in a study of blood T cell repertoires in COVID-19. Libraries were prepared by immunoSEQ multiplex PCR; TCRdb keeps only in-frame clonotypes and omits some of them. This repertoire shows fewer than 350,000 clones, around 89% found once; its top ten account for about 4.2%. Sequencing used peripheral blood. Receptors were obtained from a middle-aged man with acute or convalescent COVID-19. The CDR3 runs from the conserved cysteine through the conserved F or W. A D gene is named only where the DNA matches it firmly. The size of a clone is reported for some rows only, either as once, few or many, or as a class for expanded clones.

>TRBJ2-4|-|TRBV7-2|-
TGTGCCAGCAGCTTAGGTAGTAGCGTCCCAAACATTCAGTACTTC
CASSLGSSVPNIQYF
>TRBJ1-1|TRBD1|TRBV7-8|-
TGTGCCAGCAGACCAGACAGGGGGAACACTGAAGCTTTCTTT
CASRPDRGNTEAFF
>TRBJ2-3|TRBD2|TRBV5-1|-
TGCGCCAGCAGCTTTCCCCGGGGGGGGGACTTCACAGATACGCAGTATTTT
CASSFPRGGDFTDTQYF
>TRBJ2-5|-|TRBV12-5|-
TGTGCTAGTGGTTTGGTACGGGGGTACCAAGAGACCCAGTACTTC
CASGLVRGYQETQYF
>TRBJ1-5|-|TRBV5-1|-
TGCGCCAACAGCTTGGGGGGGGATCAGCCCCAGCATTTT
CANSLGGDQPQHF
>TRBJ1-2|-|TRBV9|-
TGTGCCAGCAGCGTAGACGTGACAGCCGGCTACACCTTC
CASSVDVTAGYTF
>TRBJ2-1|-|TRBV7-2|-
TGTGCCAGCTGCGCGGATAGCTCCTACAATGAGCAGTTCTTC
CASCADSSYNEQFF
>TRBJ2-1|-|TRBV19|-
TGTGCCAGTAGTTCAGGGGGCGGTGAGCGGGGTCCCTACAATGAGCAGTTCTTC
CASSSGGGERGPYNEQFF
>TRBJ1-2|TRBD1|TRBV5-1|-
TGCGCCAGCAGCCCAGGGACAGGTGCTAACTATGGCTACACCTTC
CASSPGTGANYGYTF
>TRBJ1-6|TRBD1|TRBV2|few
TGTGCCGGCGATCGGACAGGGGTCTCACCCCTCCACTTT
CAGDRTGVSPLHF
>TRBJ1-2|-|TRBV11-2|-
TGTGCCAGCAGTCTGGCCCCCAGACGAGGCTATGGCTACACCTTC
CASSLAPRRGYGYTF
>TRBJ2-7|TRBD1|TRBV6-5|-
TGTGCCAGCAGTCCCCGGACAGGGGGCTACGAGCAGTACTTC
CASSPRTGGYEQYF
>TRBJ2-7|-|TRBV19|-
TGTGCCAGTAGTATCTTGCCAGGCTCGGTCCTATACTTC
CASSILPGSVLYF
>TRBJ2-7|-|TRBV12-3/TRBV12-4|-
TGTGCCAGCAGTTTAATGGGAGGCCCACAGTACTTC
CASSLMGGPQYF
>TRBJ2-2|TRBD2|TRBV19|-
TGTGCCAGTAGAGACGGGGGGGCCCCCGGGGAGCTGTTTTTT
CASRDGGAPGELFF
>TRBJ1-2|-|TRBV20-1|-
TGCAGTGCTCCGGTCAACTATGGCTACACCTTC
CSAPVNYGYTF
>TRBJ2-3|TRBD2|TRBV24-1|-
TGTGCCACCGAGTCCGTGGGCGGGGGGGCGACAGATACGCAGTATTTT
CATESVGGGATDTQYF
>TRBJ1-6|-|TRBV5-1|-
TGCGCCAGCAGCAGTGGGGCGGGGATGGTCGGCTCACCCCTCCACTTT
CASSSGAGMVGSPLHF
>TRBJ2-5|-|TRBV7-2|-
TGTGCCTGTATAGGAGGTGGAGAGACCCAGTACTTC
CACIGGGETQYF
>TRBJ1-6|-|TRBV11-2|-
TGTGCCAGCAGCTCCCTAACCTATGATTCACCCCTCCACTTT
CASSSLTYDSPLHF
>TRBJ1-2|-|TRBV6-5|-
TGTGCCAGCGCTGGCGGAAACTATGGCTACACCTTC
CASAGGNYGYTF
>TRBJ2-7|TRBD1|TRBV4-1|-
TGCGCCAGCAGCCAAGCCACAGGGACAGCCACCGGTTACGAGCAGTACTTC
CASSQATGTATGYEQYF
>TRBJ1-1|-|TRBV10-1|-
TGCGCCAGCAGTGACGGGACAAGGAACACTGAAGCTTTCTTT
CASSDGTRNTEAFF
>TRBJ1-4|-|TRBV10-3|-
TGTGCCATCAGTGGAGAACAGGGAGAAAAACTGTTTTTT
CAISGEQGEKLFF
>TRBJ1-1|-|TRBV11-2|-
TGTGCCAGCAGCCCTACAGGGACGTACGAAGCTTTCTTT
CASSPTGTYEAFF
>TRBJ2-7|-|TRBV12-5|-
TGTGCTAGTGGTTTGGTACCCCCCGGGGGATCCTACGAGCAGTACTTC
CASGLVPPGGSYEQYF